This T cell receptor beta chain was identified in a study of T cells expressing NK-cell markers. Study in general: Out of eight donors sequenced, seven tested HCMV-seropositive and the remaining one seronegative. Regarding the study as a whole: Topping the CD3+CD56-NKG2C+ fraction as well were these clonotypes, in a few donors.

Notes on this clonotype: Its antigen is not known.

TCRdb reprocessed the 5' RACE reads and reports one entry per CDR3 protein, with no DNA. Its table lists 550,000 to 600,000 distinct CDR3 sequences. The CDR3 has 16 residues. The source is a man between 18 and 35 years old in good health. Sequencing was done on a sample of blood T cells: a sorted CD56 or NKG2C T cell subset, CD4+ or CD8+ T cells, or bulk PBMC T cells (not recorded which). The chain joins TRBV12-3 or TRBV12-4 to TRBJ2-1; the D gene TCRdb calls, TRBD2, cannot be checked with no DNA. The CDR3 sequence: CASSQSGTSGHNEQFF.